This T cell receptor beta chain was sequenced for a study of blood T cells in healthy people across ages. This clonotype was observed a single time. The draw of peripheral blood yielded 8.5 to 10 milliliters from each donor. Primers used in a second PCR of about 7 to 11 cycles were a sample-barcoded 5' primer and a J-beta primer mix. With 12 random nucleotides, a template-switch adaptor tagged each individual cDNA molecule. No fewer than 3 million CDR3-containing paired-end reads came from each sample. From the 5' RACE reads, TCRdb called clonotypes with MiXCR, one entry per CDR3 protein. The sample lists roughly 680,000 distinct CDR3 sequences, approximately 52% occurring once. Germline V gives CDR1 SGHRS, CDR2 YFSETQ. V lost 10 bases and J 3 bases, leaving 21 bases between the germline ends. This CDR3 is built from 15 residues.

This clonotype originated in a woman of 80 years or more in good health. The sequenced material came from blood. The V and J genes are TRBV5-1 and TRBJ2-3; D ambiguous. The CDR3 spells CAGTLLRSATDTQYF. For the CDR3, the DNA is TGCGCCGGCACCCTATTAAGGAGTGCGACAGATACGCAGTATTTT.